These T cell receptor beta chains were read from a single sample in a study of shared clonotypes between healthy human individuals. The method was immunoSEQ multiplex PCR; TCRdb's version includes in-frame clones alone and lacks a portion of them. The data show under 600,000 clones, roughly 98% seen once. The sample comprised naive CD8+ T cells sorted from blood. These receptors were taken from a young man in good health. Each CDR3 is given with its conserved first and last residue. The order of the fields is V gene, D gene, J gene, clone size, CDR3 protein, CDR3 DNA. The D gene is left open where the match is weak. Size is stated for part of the rows, as once, few or many counts, or as a class when the clone is expanded.

TRBV11-2,NA,TRBJ1-4,NA,CASSPGRAGRSNEKLFF,TGTGCCAGCAGCCCGGGTCGGGCCGGACGATCTAATGAAAAACTGTTTTTT
TRBV14,NA,TRBJ1-1,NA,CASSQDVPDLNTEAFF,TGTGCCAGCAGCCAAGATGTCCCAGATTTGAACACTGAAGCTTTCTTT
TRBV4-2,NA,TRBJ2-7,NA,CASSRLGEPSNEQYF,TGTGCCAGCAGCCGATTGGGGGAACCATCCAACGAGCAGTACTTC
TRBV11-2,TRBD1,TRBJ1-3,NA,CASSHPTGEFFSGNTIYF,TGTGCCAGCAGCCACCCCACAGGGGAGTTTTTCTCTGGAAACACCATATATTTT
TRBV7-9,NA,TRBJ1-2,NA,CASSPRGGAPHGYTF,TGTGCCAGCAGCCCACGGGGAGGTGCGCCTCATGGCTACACCTTC
TRBV6-1,TRBD1,TRBJ1-4,NA,CASSVLDRVSEKLFF,TGTGCCAGCAGCGTATTAGACAGGGTATCTGAAAAACTGTTTTTT
TRBV7-9,NA,TRBJ2-2,once,CASSTIRGELFF,TGTGCCAGCAGCACAATCCGCGGGGAGCTGTTTTTT
TRBV5-4,TRBD1,TRBJ2-7,NA,CASSFGQGSYEQYF,TGTGCCAGCAGTTTCGGACAGGGCTCCTACGAGCAGTACTTC
TRBV25-1,NA,TRBJ2-7,NA,CASSETSTAYEQYF,TGTGCCAGCAGTGAGACATCCACAGCCTACGAGCAGTACTTC
TRBV13,TRBD2,TRBJ2-7,NA,CASSEGLAGVEQYF,TGTGCCAGCAGCGAGGGACTAGCGGGAGTCGAGCAGTACTTC
TRBV10-3,TRBD2,TRBJ2-7,many,CAISPQGREGLYEQYF,TGTGCCATCAGCCCTCAAGGGCGGGAGGGCCTATACGAGCAGTACTTC
TRBV5-4,TRBD1,TRBJ1-2,NA,CASSPWTGLLYGYTF,TGTGCCAGCAGCCCCTGGACAGGACTCCTTTATGGCTACACCTTC
TRBV6-6,NA,TRBJ2-1,NA,CASSYPLGGQNEQFF,TGTGCCAGCAGTTACCCGTTAGGGGGTCAGAATGAGCAGTTCTTC
TRBV11-2,NA,TRBJ2-7,NA,CASSLVLGDIPEQYF,TGTGCCAGCAGCTTAGTGTTGGGGGACATTCCCGAGCAGTACTTC
TRBV7-8,TRBD2,TRBJ2-1,NA,CASSSGLAGVDEQFF,TGTGCCAGCAGCTCAGGACTAGCGGGAGTCGATGAGCAGTTCTTC
TRBV13,TRBD2,TRBJ2-1,once,CASSWGTSGSNEQFF,TGTGCCAGCAGCTGGGGGACTAGCGGGAGCAATGAGCAGTTCTTC
TRBV6-5,NA,TRBJ2-1,few,CASSRGTEYNEQFF,TGTGCCAGCTCCCGGGGGACGGAGTACAATGAGCAGTTCTTC
TRBV29-1,NA,TRBJ2-1,once,CSVVATELNYNEQFF,TGCAGCGTTGTTGCGACAGAGCTAAATTACAATGAGCAGTTCTTC
TRBV4-1,NA,TRBJ1-1,NA,CASSLTVNTEAFF,TGCGCCAGCAGCCTTACGGTGAACACTGAAGCTTTCTTT
TRBV10-1,NA,TRBJ2-6,NA,CASSGSGYGANVLTF,TGCGCCAGCAGTGGATCTGGATACGGGGCCAACGTCCTGACTTTC
TRBV27,NA,TRBJ2-2,NA,CASSPTTNTGELFF,TGTGCCAGCAGTCCCACTACGAACACCGGGGAGCTGTTTTTT
TRBV6-1,TRBD2,TRBJ2-1,NA,CAALRSGGYNEQFF,TGTGCCGCCCTGAGGAGCGGGGGATACAATGAGCAGTTCTTC
TRBV7-9,NA,TRBJ1-1,once,CASVSEGHTEAFF,TGTGCCAGCGTATCTGAGGGTCACACTGAAGCTTTCTTT
TRBV13,NA,TRBJ2-7,NA,CASSLGGRHEQYF,TGTGCCAGCAGCTTAGGCGGGAGACACGAGCAGTACTTC
TRBV27,NA,TRBJ1-5,NA,CASSRGGQERPQHF,TGTGCCAGCAGTCGAGGAGGCCAAGAACGGCCCCAGCATTTT
TRBV6-4,TRBD2,TRBJ2-7,NA,CASSDGLAGDWCEQYF,TGTGCCAGCAGTGACGGACTAGCGGGAGATTGGTGCGAGCAGTACTTC
TRBV11-2,NA,TRBJ1-5,NA,CASSQGLGNQPQHF,TGTGCCAGCAGCCAAGGGCTTGGCAATCAGCCCCAGCATTTT
TRBV9,NA,TRBJ2-1,NA,CASNPGPQFF,TGTGCCAGCAACCCAGGGCCTCAGTTCTTC
TRBV11-2,NA,TRBJ2-1,NA,CASTLSASYSGSSYNEQFF,TGTGCCAGCACCCTTAGTGCCAGTTACAGTGGAAGCTCCTACAATGAGCAGTTCTTC
TRBV7-9,NA,TRBJ2-7,NA,CASSPVVYEQYF,TGTGCCAGCAGCCCGGTCGTCTACGAGCAGTACTTC
TRBV29-1,NA,TRBJ2-1,NA,CSSWGRDGVEQFF,TGCAGCTCCTGGGGACGAGATGGGGTGGAGCAGTTCTTC
TRBV27,NA,TRBJ2-1,NA,CASSVGDPTYNEQFF,TGTGCCAGCAGTGTAGGGGACCCGACCTACAATGAGCAGTTCTTC
TRBV5-1,NA,TRBJ2-7,NA,CASSFISSYEQYF,TGCGCCAGCAGCTTCATATCCTCCTACGAGCAGTACTTC
TRBV4-3,NA,TRBJ1-5,NA,CASSQGPDQPQHF,TGCGCCAGCAGCCAAGGCCCAGATCAGCCCCAGCATTTT
TRBV7-9,TRBD1,TRBJ1-5,once,CASSLGQGRPQHF,TGTGCCAGCAGCTTAGGACAGGGACGGCCCCAGCATTTT
TRBV25-1,NA,TRBJ1-5,NA,CASSGTGTGNQPQHF,TGTGCCAGCAGTGGTACAGGGACTGGCAATCAGCCCCAGCATTTT
TRBV7-9,TRBD2,TRBJ2-7,NA,CASSRLEGASGRYEQYF,TGTGCCAGCAGTCGCCTCGAGGGGGCTAGCGGGAGATACGAGCAGTACTTC
TRBV7-6,TRBD2,TRBJ2-3,once,CASSHRNSGRAEDTQYF,TGTGCCAGCAGCCATCGCAATAGCGGGAGGGCTGAAGATACGCAGTATTTT
TRBV19,TRBD2,TRBJ2-1,NA,CASRGLAGDYEQFF,TGTGCCAGTAGGGGACTAGCGGGAGACTATGAGCAGTTCTTC
TRBV29-1,TRBD1,TRBJ2-7,NA,CSVDTQGAYEQYF,TGCAGCGTTGATACGCAGGGGGCTTATGAGCAGTACTTC
TRBV15,NA,TRBJ1-1,NA,CATSREGGNTEAFF,TGTGCCACCAGCAGAGAGGGGGGGAACACTGAAGCTTTCTTT
TRBV2,NA,TRBJ2-4,NA,CASSGTVAKNIQYF,TGTGCCAGCAGCGGGACCGTAGCCAAAAACATTCAGTACTTC
TRBV7-6,NA,TRBJ2-7,NA,CASSEDEYEQYF,TGTGCCAGCAGCGAGGACGAGTACGAGCAGTACTTC
TRBV10-1,NA,TRBJ2-7,NA,CASSESRGGLYEQYF,TGCGCCAGCAGTGAGTCGAGGGGGGGGCTCTACGAGCAGTACTTC
TRBV5-5,TRBD1,TRBJ2-7,NA,CASTPGGTGAYEQYF,TGTGCCAGCACCCCGGGCGGGACAGGAGCCTACGAGCAGTACTTC
TRBV19,NA,TRBJ2-1,NA,CASSAQAESSYNEQFF,TGTGCCAGTAGTGCACAGGCCGAGAGCTCCTACAATGAGCAGTTCTTC
TRBV27,TRBD2,TRBJ2-1,NA,CASSPTTSGIYNEQFF,TGTGCCAGCAGTCCGACGACTAGCGGAATCTACAATGAGCAGTTCTTC